The sequence of this T cell receptor beta chain was determined in a study of T-cell reconstitution after alpha-beta-depleted transplantation in children. This clonotype came up many times. Unique molecular identifiers were incorporated during preparation of the TCRbeta library. TCRdb re-derived calls from the PCR reads in MiXCR, one entry per CDR3 protein. The table lists some 240,000 distinct CDR3 sequences, about 8.8% of them singletons. The CDR3 totals 12 residues. The germline CDR1 and CDR2 sequences are SGDLS and YYNGEE. Trimming left V 4 bases short and J 8 bases short, with 12 bases between. Specimen: PBMCs from the stem cell graft donor, collected from the stem cell graft. The chain links TRBV9 to TRBJ1-1; D possibly corresponds to TRBD1 (5 bases). The receptor's source is a human donor who donated a stem cell graft to a child with SCID. CDR3 nucleotides: TGTGCCAGCAGCCGGGGCGGGGCCGAAGCTTTCTTT. Amino acid sequence: CASSRGGAEAFF.